These 18 T cell receptor beta chains share one sample of origin, sequenced in a study of shared clonotypes between healthy human individuals. Assay: immunoSEQ multiplex PCR; the TCRdb copy retains only in-frame clones and omits some. The sample lists about 2 million clones; about 95% were seen once. Naive CD8 isolation took CD45RO-negative cells positively selected for CCR7 and excluded terminally differentiated effector memory CD45RA+ cells. Material for sequencing was naive CD8+ T cells sorted from blood. The receptor source for this set is a man aged 18 to 30 in good health.

The rearrangement uses TRBV21-1 and TRBJ2-1; the table's TRBD1 call for D was not verified on the DNA. TRBV21-1 is assigned pseudogene status. The CDR3 sequence is 13 residues long. CDR3 coding DNA: TGTGCCAGCGAAGACAGGGGGGGCAATGAGCAGTTCTTC. It codes for CASEDRGGNEQFF.

The chain joins TRBV7-9 to TRBJ2-3, with D perhaps TRBD2 (5 bases). Per germline, CDR1 SEHNR and CDR2 FQNEAQ (reference sequence). The CDR3 length is 15 residues. V gave up 5 bases and J gave up 2 bases, with 14 bases separating them. The CDR3 protein is CASSAGLYYTDTQYF. CDR3 in DNA: TGTGCCAGCAGCGCGGGCCTTTACTACACAGATACGCAGTATTTT.

With regard to this clone: The same CDR3 can be traced to other DNA sequences in this sample. V is TRBV10-3 and J is TRBJ1-5; D unresolved. CDR1 and CDR2 from the germline V gene are ENHRY and SYGVKD. The CDR3 runs 12 residues. With 0 bases removed from V and 5 bases from J, the gap between germline ends came to 2 bases. This CDR3 is CAISESHQPQHF. CDR3 DNA: TGTGCCATCAGTGAGTCGCATCAGCCCCAGCATTTT.

The chain recombines TRBV5-6 with TRBJ2-1; maybe TRBD1 (5 bases). Germline V lookup: CDR1 SGHDT, CDR2 YYEEEE. V was pared by 1 base and J by 8 bases, with 13 bases between. The CDR3 contains 14 residues. The CDR3 loop is CASSLKGLLDEQFF. CDR3 coding DNA: TGTGCCAGCAGCTTGAAGGGGTTATTGGATGAGCAGTTCTTC.

CDR3 in DNA: TGTGCCAGCAGCTTGGCGGGGACAGGGGCGGAGCAGTACTTC. It specifies CASSLAGTGAEQYF. This sequence joins TRBV5-6 and TRBJ2-7; 10 nucleotides line up with TRBD1. The germline gives CDR1 SGHDT, CDR2 YYEEEE. The length of the CDR3 is 14 residues. J lost 7 bases, V lost 0 bases, and 4 bases had no gene match. Based on the CDR3 plus reference TRBV5-6 and TRBJ2-7, the full variable domain is DAGVTQSPTHLIKTRGQQVTLRCSPKSGHDTVSWYQQALGQGPQFIFQYYEEEERQRGNFPDRFSGHQFPNYSSELNVNALLLGDSALYLCASSLAGTGAEQYFGPGTRLTVT.

This clone appeared a single time. This chain connects TRBV11-2 to TRBJ2-7, with a weak D call TRBD2 (5 bases). V gave up 0 bases and J gave up 0 bases, with 6 bases separating them. In germline, CDR1 is SGHAT, CDR2 FQNNGV. The CDR3 totals 14 residues. This chain's CDR3 is CASSLDGISYEQYF. DNA for the CDR3: TGTGCCAGCAGCTTAGACGGGATCTCCTACGAGCAGTACTTC.

This clone was recorded once. The chain combines TRBV5-6 with TRBJ1-4; no definite D call. The germline gives CDR1 SGHDT, CDR2 YYEEEE. Trimming cost V 0 bases and J 0 bases, with 12 bases left between them. The CDR3 is 17 residues long. In nucleotides, the CDR3 is TGTGCCAGCAGCTTGGTTCCGGGAACGACAACTAATGAAAAACTGTTTTTT. Protein: CASSLVPGTTTNEKLFF.

The V gene is TRBV5-4, the J gene TRBJ2-1; possibly TRBD1 for D (6 bases). The germline V gene has CDR1 SGHNT and CDR2 YYREEE (reference sequence). The V gene lost 0 bases and the J gene lost 9 bases, with 10 bases spanning the gap. This CDR3 spans 13 amino acids. DNA for the CDR3: TGTGCCAGCAGCTTGGCCGAGGGGGTTGAGCAGTTCTTC. Its protein is CASSLAEGVEQFF.

The CDR3 region has the DNA TGTGCCAGCAGCGTAGACAGGGGGTTTACCGATGGGACCCAGTACTTC. This translates into CASSVDRGFTDGTQYF. This chain joins TRBV9 and TRBJ2-5; 8 bases fit TRBD1. The CDR3 consists of 16 residues. Germline CDR1 and CDR2: SGDLS and YYNGEE. V lost 0 bases and J lost 7; bases outside the gene matches: 11.

This sequence joins TRBV15 and TRBJ2-5; D unclear. The CDR3 contains 12 residues. Germline V gives CDR1 LNHNV, CDR2 YYDKDF (reference sequence). The ends were cut back, 1 base at V and 8 bases at J, with 8 bases in the middle. CDR3 region: CATSRAADTQYF. CDR3 DNA sequence: TGTGCCACCAGCAGAGCGGCGGACACCCAGTACTTC.

V usage is TRBV28 and J usage is TRBJ2-3, with 8 nucleotides matching TRBD1. Germline V CDR1 and CDR2: MDHEN, SYDVKM. This CDR3 contains 15 residues. The junction had 4 bases not matched to a gene; V was cut back by 2 bases and J by 3 bases. Here the CDR3 reads CASSLEDRETDTQYF. CDR3 DNA: TGTGCCAGCAGTTTAGAGGACAGGGAAACAGATACGCAGTATTTT.

The chain uses TRBV1 and TRBJ2-1; the table names TRBD2, a call not compared with the DNA. TRBV1 is a recognized pseudogene. This CDR3 is built from 16 residues. The CDR3 sequence is CTSSQDEREGRNEQFF. CDR3 bases: TGCACCAGCAGCCAAGATGAGCGGGAGGGGCGGAATGAGCAGTTCTTC.

With regard to this clone: The sample holds other DNA sequences that translate to the same CDR3. The CDR3 spells CAWARNTEAFF. In DNA form, the CDR3 reads TGTGCCTGGGCAAGAAACACTGAAGCTTTCTTT. V and J are TRBV30 and TRBJ1-1; D is unresolved. Germline V gene sequence: CDR1 GTSNPN, CDR2 SVGIG (reference sequence). V was pared by 5 bases and J by 2 bases, with 6 bases between. The CDR3 runs 11 residues.

This chain links TRBV27 with TRBJ1-2; possible D gene TRBD1, 5 bases. This CDR3 is built from 12 residues. CDR1 and CDR2 (germline): MNHEY, SMNVEV (reference sequence). The V end lost 5 bases, the J end lost 5 bases, and 9 bases lay between the germline ends. The CDR3 sequence is CASSAPGYGYTF. CDR3 DNA sequence: TGTGCCAGCAGTGCCCCAGGGTATGGCTACACCTTC.

The chain combines TRBV5-5 with TRBJ2-7, with 10 nucleotides matching TRBD1. Germline trimming cut 6 bases from V and 5 bases from J; bases unmatched to any gene: 5. The CDR3 is 13 residues long. Germline V lookup: CDR1 SGHKS, CDR2 YYEKEE (reference sequence). The CDR3 reads CASTGQGDNEQYF. DNA for the CDR3: TGTGCCAGCACCGGACAGGGGGATAACGAGCAGTACTTC. The full variable domain, rest sourced from reference TRBV5-5 and TRBJ2-7, is DAGVTQSPTHLIKTRGQQVTLRCSPISGHKSVSWYQQVLGQGPQFIFQYYEKEERGRGNFPDRFSARQFPNYSSELNVNALLLGDSALYLCASTGQGDNEQYFGPGTRLTVT.

The CDR3 DNA is TGTGCCAGCAGCTTCGGGGGCCCCCAAGAGACCCAGTACTTC. Amino acid sequence: CASSFGGPQETQYF. This chain uses TRBV5-4 with TRBJ2-5; perhaps D is TRBD1 or TRBD2 (6 bases each). This CDR3 has 14 amino acids. Trimming cost V 2 bases and J 1 base, with 9 bases left between them. Germline V lookup: CDR1 SGHNT, CDR2 YYREEE (reference sequence).

The chain links TRBV6-5 to TRBJ2-2; 8 positions match TRBD2. After removal of 4 bases from V and 0 bases from J, the junction contained 4 bases not matched to a gene. This CDR3 contains 16 residues. Germline CDR1 is MNHEY and CDR2 is SVGAGI. The CDR3 sequence is CASSSRLAPNTGELFF. The CDR3 DNA reads TGTGCCAGCAGTTCTCGACTAGCGCCGAACACCGGGGAGCTGTTTTTT.

CDR3 bases: TGCGCCAGCAGCCAAGATCCTATCGGCCTAGATCGTAACCATGAGCAGTTCTTC. This gives the protein CASSQDPIGLDRNHEQFF. The gene calls are TRBV4-1 and TRBJ2-1, with D uncertain. Trimming took off 0 bases at V and 8 bases at J, with 23 bases between the two ends. The CDR3 extends over 18 amino acids. Germline V gene sequence: CDR1 MGHRA, CDR2 YSYEKL.